Listed below are T cell receptor beta chains from one sample, sequenced in a study of T cell changes during pregnancy in multiple sclerosis. The table came from immunoSEQ multiplex PCR; TCRdb's copy has only in-frame clones and leaves some out. The data contain some 74,000 clones, almost 95% of them singletons. The source was peripheral blood, collected before pregnancy. The origin of the receptors is a female donor with multiple sclerosis, enrolled in a pregnancy study. Both conserved end residues are part of each CDR3. The D gene is left open where the match is weak. Only some rows state a clone size, as once, few, many or a class for expanded clones.

len	abundance	v_gene	d_gene	j_gene	CDR3aa	CDR3nt
11	.	TRBV12-5	.	TRBJ1-1	CASKQNTEAFF	TGTGCTAGTAAACAGAACACTGAAGCTTTCTTT
15	once	TRBV27	TRBD1	TRBJ2-3	CASRGPDRARVTQYF	TGTGCCAGCAGGGGGCCGGACAGGGCAAGAGTTACGCAGTATTTT
14	.	TRBV27	.	TRBJ2-7	CASSLSGLYYEQYF	TGTGCCAGCAGTTTATCGGGACTTTACTACGAGCAGTACTTC
13	.	TRBV13	.	TRBJ2-6	CASSSTGANVLTF	TGTGCCAGCAGCTCCACTGGGGCCAACGTCCTGACTTTC
15	.	TRBV28	TRBD1	TRBJ1-5	CASKFGTGSNQPQHF	TGTGCCAGCAAATTCGGGACAGGTAGCAATCAGCCCCAGCATTTT
17	.	TRBV9	TRBD2	TRBJ2-2	CASSVLGLAGFTGELFF	TGTGCCAGCAGCGTATTAGGGCTAGCGGGTTTCACCGGGGAGCTGTTTTTT
17	.	TRBV5-6	TRBD2	TRBJ2-5	CASSLGFSGPVGETQYF	TGTGCCAGCAGCTTGGGGTTTAGCGGGCCGGTAGGAGAGACCCAGTACTTC
14	once	TRBV10-1	.	TRBJ1-1	CASSEGTWNTEAFF	TGCGCCAGCAGTGAGGGGACATGGAACACTGAAGCTTTCTTT
14	.	TRBV4-3	.	TRBJ1-1	CASSPDLDYTEAFF	TGCGCCAGCAGCCCAGACCTTGACTACACTGAAGCTTTCTTT
15	.	TRBV2	TRBD2	TRBJ2-5	CASSEGLAGGGEQYF	TGTGCCAGCAGTGAAGGGCTAGCGGGAGGGGGTGAGCAGTACTTC
15	many	TRBV14	TRBD2	TRBJ2-7	CASSQDRLASYEQYF	TGTGCCAGCAGCCAAGATCGACTAGCCTCCTACGAGCAGTACTTC
13	.	TRBV29-1	.	TRBJ1-1	CSVGVGGVLEAFF	TGCAGCGTTGGGGTAGGGGGGGTTCTTGAAGCTTTCTTT
13	.	TRBV28	.	TRBJ1-1	CASSSVLNTEAFF	TGTGCCAGCAGTTCAGTGTTAAACACTGAAGCTTTCTTT
18	.	TRBV30	.	TRBJ1-5	CAWSVKEQGLWGNQPQHF	TGTGCCTGGAGTGTAAAAGAGCAGGGTTTGTGGGGCAATCAGCCCCAGCATTTT
15	.	TRBV5-8	.	TRBJ1-5	CASSLGRSVNQPQHF	TGTGCCAGCAGCTTGGGTCGGTCGGTTAATCAGCCCCAGCATTTT
14	once	TRBV7-9	.	TRBJ2-7	CASSRQGAIYEQYF	TGTGCCAGCAGCCGGCAGGGCGCAATCTACGAGCAGTACTTC
14	.	TRBV28	.	TRBJ1-1	CASSLVGGMTEAFF	TGTGCCAGCAGTTTAGTGGGAGGTATGACTGAAGCTTTCTTT
18	.	TRBV5-1	TRBD1	TRBJ2-7	CASSLVIGSTGGSYEQYF	TGCGCCAGCAGCTTGGTTATCGGGTCTACAGGGGGCTCTTACGAGCAGTACTTC
13	.	TRBV11-2	.	TRBJ1-2	CASSEPGAYGYTF	TGTGCCAGCAGCGAACCTGGGGCATATGGCTACACCTTC
14	once	TRBV5-4	TRBD2	TRBJ2-4	CASSLAGGRNIQYF	TGTGCCAGCAGCTTGGCCGGGGGGAGAAACATTCAGTACTTC
13	.	TRBV7-9	.	TRBJ1-2	CASSSSDLYGYTF	TGTGCCAGCAGCTCCTCGGACTTATATGGCTACACCTTC
14	few	TRBV25-1	TRBD1	TRBJ1-1	CASTQQGAGTEAFF	TGTGCCAGCACACAACAGGGGGCCGGCACTGAAGCTTTCTTT
15	.	TRBV19	TRBD1	TRBJ2-7	CASSFGQGSSYEQYF	TGTGCCAGTAGTTTCGGACAGGGATCCTCCTACGAGCAGTACTTC
15	.	TRBV5-1	TRBD2	TRBJ2-1	CASSQGLAGYNEQFF	TGCGCCAGCAGCCAGGGACTAGCGGGGTACAATGAGCAGTTCTTC